One sample yielded the 2 T cell receptor beta chains listed below, sequenced in a study of OX40 agonist ivuxolimab in advanced cancers. Data came from immunoSEQ multiplex PCR; TCRdb stores just in-frame clones and leaves some out. The data contain tens of thousands of clones, about 82% of them singletons. This sample comprised CD4+ or CD8+ T cells sorted from blood, obtained in a trial of the OX40 agonist ivuxolimab. All receptors come from an adult with an advanced solid tumor such as melanoma, head and neck, liver or kidney cancer.

This chain uses TRBV20-1 with TRBJ1-1; unclear D gene. Trimming took off 0 bases at V and 10 bases at J, with 9 bases between the two ends. The germline V gene encodes CDR1 DFQATT and CDR2 SNEGSKA (reference sequence). The CDR3 has 11 residues. The CDR3 DNA is TGCAGTGCTAGAGATAGGTTGGGAGCTTTCTTT. This translates into CSARDRLGAFF.

This rearrangement joins TRBV19 to TRBJ2-7; TRBD2 matches at 7 bases. V gave up 4 bases and J gave up 3 bases; unmatched junction bases: 21. The CDR3 is 19 amino acids. Germline CDR1 LNHDA, CDR2 SQIVND (reference sequence). CDR3 sequence: CASSTPGTVGSGGGYEQYF. The CDR3 DNA reads TGTGCCAGTAGTACTCCAGGCACCGTAGGTTCTGGGGGGGGCTACGAGCAGTACTTC.